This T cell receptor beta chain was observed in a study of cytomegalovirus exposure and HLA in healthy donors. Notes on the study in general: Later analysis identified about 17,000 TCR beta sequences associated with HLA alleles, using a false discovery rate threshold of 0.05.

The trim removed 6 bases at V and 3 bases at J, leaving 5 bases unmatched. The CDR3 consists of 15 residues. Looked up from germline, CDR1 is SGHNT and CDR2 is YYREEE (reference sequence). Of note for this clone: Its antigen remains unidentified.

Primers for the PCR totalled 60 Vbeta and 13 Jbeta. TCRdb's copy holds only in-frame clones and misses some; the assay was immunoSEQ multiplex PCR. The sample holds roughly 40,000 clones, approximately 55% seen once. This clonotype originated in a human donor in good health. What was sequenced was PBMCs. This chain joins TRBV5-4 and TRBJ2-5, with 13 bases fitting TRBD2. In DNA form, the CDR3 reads TGTGCCAGCACCAACGGACTAGCGGGAGAAGAGACCCAGTACTTC. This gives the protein CASTNGLAGEETQYF. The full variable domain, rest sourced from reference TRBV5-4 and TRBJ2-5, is ETGVTQSPTHLIKTRGQQVTLRCSSQSGHNTVSWYQQALGQGPQFIFQYYREEENGRGNFPPRFSGLQFPNYSSELNVNALELDDSALYLCASTNGLAGEETQYFGPGTRLLVL.